This T cell receptor beta chain was recovered during a study of control samples from healthy donors and cancer patients. Libraries were prepared by immunoSEQ multiplex PCR; TCRdb keeps only in-frame clonotypes and omits some of them. The data hold 84,000 or so clones, with 90% to 95% observed a single time. This CDR3 region has 15 residues. Trimming cost V 3 bases and J 5 bases; bases outside gene matches: 8. The germline gives CDR1 DFQATT, CDR2 SNEGSKA (reference sequence). The receptor was isolated from a man aged 45-65 years in good health. The genes are TRBV20-1 and TRBJ1-2, with 11 bases aligning to TRBD1. Sequencing was performed on blood. CDR3 coding DNA: TGCAGTGCTAGTGGACAGGGGGCGAGTAGGTATGGCTACACCTTC. Translated: CSASGQGASRYGYTF.